This T cell receptor beta chain was recorded in a study of shared clonotypes between healthy human individuals. Germline V lookup: CDR1 MNHNY, CDR2 SVGAGI (reference sequence). The CDR3 spans 13 residues. Points on this clone: Given a far larger clone just one base away, this is likely a sequencing read error.

For unsorted PBMC, around 270 ng DNA per replicate equaled some 33,000 T cell genomes. The repertoire was sequenced with immunoSEQ multiplex PCR; TCRdb's copy has only in-frame clones and lacks some. The sample carries 470,000 or so clones, roughly 80% recorded once. This receptor was obtained from a woman in her forties in good health. Some clones in this sample may be carry-over from other donors' samples. The V gene is TRBV6-6, the J gene TRBJ1-1; D possibly corresponds to TRBD1 (5 bases). Sequenced input: PBMCs. The CDR3 here is CTSSPTENTEAFF. CDR3 sequence (DNA): TGTACCAGCAGCCCGACAGAGAACACTGAAGCTTTCTTT.